A single sample gave rise to the 22 T cell receptor beta chains below, sequenced in a study of human T cells and chemical hapten exposure. The time point denotes: patch test 1, 2 weeks after DPC sensitization. The treatment: therapeutic diphenylcyclopropenone sensitization with weekly scalp DPC. TCRdb analysed the RACE reads with MiXCR anew, one entry per CDR3 protein. This table has around 340,000 distinct CDR3 sequences, about 7% appearing once. The source was whole blood, collected in connection with sensitization to the hapten diphenylcyclopropenone (DPC). These receptors came from a woman aged 18 to 35 with alopecia areata. Some clones in this sample may be carry-over from other donors' samples.

V is TRBV6-1 and J is TRBJ2-3; D is perhaps TRBD1 (6 bases). Germline V gives CDR1 MNHNS, CDR2 SASEGT. Trimming stripped 6 bases from V and 0 bases from J, with 16 bases between. CDR3 length equals 16 residues. Here the CDR3 reads CASRLQGSRSTDTQYF. In DNA, the CDR3 is TGTGCCAGCAGGTTACAGGGATCGCGGAGCACAGATACGCAGTATTTT.

This clonotype turned up a few times. The rearrangement links TRBV7-8 to TRBJ1-6; 7 bases align to TRBD1. Per the germline V gene, CDR1 is SGHVS and CDR2 is FQNEAQ. The ends lost 2 bases at V and 10 bases at J; junction bases unmatched: 5. The CDR3 loop spans 14 amino acids. The CDR3 DNA reads as TGTGCCAGCAGCTTAACAGGGGAAGGCTCACCCCTCCACTTT. Translating gives CASSLTGEGSPLHF.

This clonotype has a handful of counts. The V gene is TRBV28, the J gene TRBJ1-2, with D hard to call. Germline V gene data show CDR1 as MDHEN and CDR2 as SYDVKM. This CDR3 is built from 15 residues. V lost 2 bases and J lost 2, with 12 bases in between. The chain's CDR3 is CASSLELSLNYGYTF. DNA of the CDR3: TGTGCCAGCAGTTTAGAATTAAGTCTAAACTATGGCTACACCTTC.

This clonotype was detected many times. The chain carries TRBV6-2 or TRBV6-3 and TRBJ2-5; 12 bases agree with TRBD2. The CDR3 consists of 14 residues. V shed 3 bases and J 13 bases; nucleotides not matched to a gene: 9. CDR1 is MNHEY and CDR2 is SVGEGT in the germline V gene. CDR3 region: CASSYWTSGDLRYF. The CDR3 DNA reads TGTGCCAGCAGTTATTGGACTAGCGGGGACCTGAGGTACTTC.

This chain connects TRBV6-6 to TRBJ1-3, with a possible D match to TRBD1 (6 bases). V lost 3 bases, J lost 0 bases, and 12 bases lay in between. CDR3 length: 16 amino acids. CDR1 is MNHNY, CDR2 SVGAGI, per germline (reference sequence). The chain's CDR3 is CASSYSGQRSGNTIYF. In DNA form, the CDR3 reads TGTGCCAGCAGTTATAGTGGACAGCGCTCTGGAAACACCATATATTTT.

This clonotype was counted ten times or more. The chain recombines TRBV6-2 or TRBV6-3 with TRBJ2-2; D uncertain. From germline, CDR1 is MNHEY and CDR2 SVGEGT. The CDR3 has 15 amino acids. V was pared by 0 bases and J by 5 bases, with 10 bases between. DNA for the CDR3: TGTGCCAGCAGTTACTCGAGTATCGGGACCGGGGAGCTGTTTTTT. Its translation is CASSYSSIGTGELFF.

Ten or more counts support this clonotype. The chain has TRBV12-3 or TRBV12-4 and TRBJ1-1; a weak D match, TRBD1 (5 bases). The CDR3 is 16 residues long. Trimming removed 1 base from V and 1 base from J, with 13 bases in between. As DNA, the CDR3 is TGTGCCAGCAGTTTAGTTGCATCAGGGCCGAACACTGAAGCTTTCTTT. The encoded protein is CASSLVASGPNTEAFF.

A few counts support this clonotype. This chain connects TRBV12-3 or TRBV12-4 to TRBJ1-1; D possibly corresponds to TRBD1 (6 bases). V was cut by 3 bases and J by 3 bases, with 14 bases left in between. The CDR3 covers 15 residues. The CDR3 loop is CASSFQGRRDTEAFF. The CDR3 DNA reads as TGTGCCAGCAGTTTTCAGGGGCGTAGGGACACTGAAGCTTTCTTT.

This clonotype has only a few counts. The chain recombines TRBV7-9 with TRBJ1-1; D is ambiguous. The CDR3 is 13 amino acids. V lost 4 bases, J lost 3 bases, and 9 bases lay in between. Germline V gene data show CDR1 as SEHNR and CDR2 as FQNEAQ (reference sequence). Here the CDR3 reads CASSSGWDTEAFF. The CDR3 DNA sequence: TGTGCCAGCAGCTCCGGGTGGGACACTGAAGCTTTCTTT.

This clonotype was recorded a few times. V and J are TRBV6-5 and TRBJ2-3; possible D gene TRBD2, 6 bases. The CDR3 runs to 15 residues. The germline gives CDR1 MNHEY, CDR2 SVGAGI. V lost 6 bases to trimming and J lost 5 bases, with 18 bases between them. The CDR3 is CASRLGLGLKDTQYF. Here the CDR3 DNA reads TGTGCCAGCAGACTGGGACTGGGCCTTAAAGATACGCAGTATTTT.

This chain uses TRBV11-1 with TRBJ2-7; D unresolved. V was shortened by 3 bases and J by 3 bases, with 6 bases between the two germline ends. CDR1 is SGHAT, CDR2 FQDESV, per germline (reference sequence). The CDR3 is made up of 12 amino acids. The CDR3 region has the DNA TGTGCCAGCAGCTTCAGCGACTACGAGCAGTACTTC. It translates to CASSFSDYEQYF. Complete variable domain (other parts from reference TRBV11-1 and TRBJ2-7): EAEVAQSPRYKITEKSQAVAFWCDPISGHATLYWYRQILGQGPELLVQFQDESVVDDSQLPKDRFSAERLKGVDSTLKIQPAELGDSAMYLCASSFSDYEQYFGPGTRLTVT.

This clonotype was seen a handful of times. The chain links TRBV7-8 to TRBJ1-1; D is perhaps TRBD1 (5 bases). Trimming pared 5 bases from V and 3 bases from J, leaving 13 bases between. The CDR3 extends over 14 amino acids. Germline assignment: CDR1 SGHVS and CDR2 FQNEAQ. CDR3 sequence reads: CASSPFEGHTEAFF. In nucleotides, the CDR3 is TGTGCCAGCAGCCCGTTTGAGGGACACACTGAAGCTTTCTTT.

This chain links TRBV6-5 with TRBJ1-5, with 9 bases aligning to TRBD1. In germline, CDR1 is MNHEY, CDR2 SVGAGI. Germline trimming cut 5 bases from V and 6 bases from J; bases unmatched to any gene: 8. CDR3 length equals 15 residues. DNA of the CDR3: TGTGCCAGCAGTCCTCGGACAGGGGCAAGTCAGCCCCAGCATTTT. Translated, it gives CASSPRTGASQPQHF.

This clonotype was seen many times. V is TRBV4-1 and J is TRBJ2-7; D remains unclear. V was clipped by 6 bases and J by 3 bases, with 15 bases between them. The CDR3 runs 14 residues. The germline gives CDR1 MGHRA, CDR2 YSYEKL. CDR3 sequence reads: CASSPTRSFYEQYF. The CDR3 DNA reads TGCGCCAGCAGTCCGACACGGTCTTTCTACGAGCAGTACTTC.

This clonotype occurred a few times. CDR3 coding DNA: TGTGCCAGCAGTTCGCCTCGAACTAGCGGGGGACGGGTGGCGGAGCAGTTCTTC. This sequence encodes CASSSPRTSGGRVAEQFF. The J gene is TRBJ2-1, the V gene TRBV6-5; 11 nucleotides agree with TRBD2. Germline trimming cut 4 bases from V and 10 bases from J; bases unmatched to any gene: 18. The CDR3 spans 18 residues. From germline, CDR1 is MNHEY and CDR2 SVGAGI.

This clonotype was recorded at least ten times. The chain has TRBV12-3 or TRBV12-4 and TRBJ1-6, with TRBD1 identical over 8 bases. V was pared by 5 bases and J by 9 bases, with 6 bases of the junction left unmatched. The CDR3 consists of 14 residues. The CDR3 sequence is CASSPDRAGSPLHF. CDR3 sequence (DNA): TGTGCCAGCAGTCCGGACAGGGCGGGTTCACCCCTCCACTTT.

The table lists this clonotype with a few counts. The gene calls are TRBV5-1 and TRBJ2-3; TRBD2 is a possible D gene (6 bases). In germline, CDR1 is SGHRS, CDR2 YFSETQ. The CDR3 runs to 15 residues. V gave up 4 bases and J gave up 2 bases, with 14 bases separating them. The CDR3 region is CASSVGGTFTDTQYF. The CDR3 DNA is TGCGCCAGCAGCGTCGGAGGGACGTTCACAGATACGCAGTATTTT.

CDR3 DNA: TGTGCCAGCAGCCAAGTTACAGCCATCAATGGCTACACCTTC. Translation: CASSQVTAINGYTF. The chain recombines TRBV14 with TRBJ1-2; D is uncertain. V was cut by 1 base and J by 6 bases, with 12 bases left in between. Germline loops: CDR1 SGHDN, CDR2 FVKESK. CDR3 length equals 14 residues.

The rearrangement uses TRBV20-1 and TRBJ2-3, with D maybe TRBD2 (5 bases). V dropped 5 bases and J dropped 5 bases, with 23 bases sitting between them. This CDR3 has 16 amino acids. CDR1 is DFQATT, CDR2 SNEGSKA, per germline (reference sequence). CDR3 in amino acids: CSAGDLRRGTIDTQYF. In nucleotides, the CDR3 is TGCAGTGCTGGCGACTTGCGCCGGGGTACTATAGATACGCAGTATTTT.

V gene TRBV5-1 combines with J gene TRBJ2-5; 7 positions match TRBD1. The CDR3 runs to 14 residues. CDR1 and CDR2 (germline): SGHRS, YFSETQ. The junction had 6 bases not matched to a gene; V was cut back by 4 bases and J by 3 bases. CDR3 nucleotides: TGCGCCAGCAGCATTTGGGGGACAGAAGAGACCCAGTACTTC. Encoded protein: CASSIWGTEETQYF.

This clonotype was detected many times. This sequence joins TRBV6-2 or TRBV6-3 and TRBJ1-1; D is ambiguous. The CDR3 loop spans 14 amino acids. V was clipped by 2 bases and J by 3 bases, with 10 bases between them. Germline-derived CDR1 and CDR2 are MNHEY and SVGEGT. In DNA form, the CDR3 reads TGTGCCAGCAGTTACCATAGGGAGGACACTGAAGCTTTCTTT. Translation gives CASSYHREDTEAFF.

This clonotype was counted at least ten times. V and J are TRBV5-5 and TRBJ2-4; 7 nucleotides line up with TRBD1. The CDR3 is 15 amino acids. Losses at the gene ends were 2 bases for V and 7 bases for J; bases not matched to a gene: 9. Germline assignment: CDR1 SGHKS and CDR2 YYEKEE (reference sequence). The CDR3 reads CASSFGRGTLNIQYF. The DNA of the CDR3 is TGTGCCAGCAGCTTTGGCAGGGGGACCCTGAACATTCAGTACTTC.